One and the same sample provided the 11 T cell receptor beta chains below, sequenced in a study of patients with pleural tuberculosis. TCRdb itself ran the reads through MiXCR, one entry per CDR3 protein. The table includes 25,000 to 30,000 distinct CDR3 sequences, under 20% detected once. Source material: peripheral blood. These TCRs come from a human donor with pleural tuberculosis.

This clonotype showed up many times. This rearrangement joins TRBV24-1 to TRBJ2-7; the D gene could be TRBD1 or TRBD2 (6 bases each). CDR1 and CDR2 (germline): KGHDR, SFDVKD. CDR3 length: 14 amino acids. V lost 5 bases, J lost 6 bases, and 16 bases lay in between. The DNA of the CDR3 is TGTGCCACCAGTGGAGGGGGGCCCGGGCGCGAGCAGTACTTC. Residues: CATSGGGPGREQYF.

This clonotype is categorized as medium-sized. The rearrangement uses TRBV6-2 or TRBV6-3 and TRBJ1-1; TRBD1 matches at 8 bases. The CDR3 covers 14 residues. Germline CDR1 reads MNHEY; CDR2 reads SVGEGT. V gave up 5 bases and J gave up 4 bases; unmatched junction bases: 6. The CDR3 here is CASSMDRVATEAFF. The CDR3 DNA reads TGTGCCAGCAGTATGGACAGGGTGGCCACTGAAGCTTTCTTT.

In this sample, this clonotype turned up a few times. A much larger clone lies a single base off, so this may be a read error. The chain is built from TRBV4-1 and TRBJ2-2; D gene uncertain. CDR3 size: 15 residues. Germline assignment: CDR1 MGHRA and CDR2 YSYEKL. CDR3 bases: TGCGCCAGCGGTTCCGGTTTCGCGAACGCCGGGGAGCTGTTTTTT. Protein product: CASGSGFANAGELFF.

Many counts were recorded for this clonotype. V usage is TRBV7-6 and J usage is TRBJ2-3; D might be TRBD2 (5 bases). V lost 5 bases and J 5 bases, leaving 8 bases between the germline ends. Germline V gives CDR1 SGHVS, CDR2 FNYEAQ. CDR3 length: 12 residues. The CDR3 DNA is TGTGCCAGCAGCCGAGGGAGAGATACGCAGTATTTT. It yields the protein CASSRGRDTQYF. The full variable domain, completed using reference TRBV7-6 and TRBJ2-3, is GAGVSQSPRYKVTKRGQDVALRCDPISGHVSLYWYRQALGQGPEFLTYFNYEAQQDKSGLPNDRFSAERPEGSISTLTIQRTEQRDSAMYRCASSRGRDTQYFGPGTRLTVL.

By sample fraction, this clonotype is medium-sized (0.01 to 0.1%). The V gene is TRBV4-1, the J gene TRBJ2-1; TRBD2 matches at 11 bases. Germline V lookup: CDR1 MGHRA, CDR2 YSYEKL. V was clipped by 3 bases and J by 4 bases; unmatched bases: 5. This CDR3 has 16 amino acids. CDR3 loop: CASSHRLAGNYNEQFF. In nucleotides, the CDR3 is TGCGCCAGCAGCCATAGACTAGCGGGGAATTACAATGAGCAGTTCTTC.

A word on this clonotype: A read error may explain this, as a much larger clone is one base away. This sequence joins TRBV4-2 and TRBJ2-1, with TRBD1 identical over 12 bases. The CDR3 runs 16 residues. The germline V gene encodes CDR1 LGHNA and CDR2 YNFKEQ. In DNA form, the CDR3 reads TGTACCAGCAGCCGGGCCGGGACAGGGGGCTCGAATGAGCAGTTCTTC. Residues: CTSSRAGTGGSNEQFF.

J is TRBJ2-7 and V is TRBV6-2 or TRBV6-3, with D uncertain. Germline V CDR1 and CDR2: MNHEY, SVGEGT. V shed 6 bases and J shed 8 bases, with 11 bases lying between them. This CDR3 region has 11 residues. CDR3 residues: CASSEGPQQYF. The CDR3 DNA follows: TGTGCCAGCAGCGAAGGTCCCCAGCAGTACTTC.

There are many counts of this clonotype. The chain carries TRBV20-1 and TRBJ2-7; TRBD1 agrees at 12 bases. From germline, CDR1 is DFQATT and CDR2 SNEGSKA (reference sequence). The CDR3 runs 14 residues. With 5 bases clipped from V and 7 bases from J, the junction kept 9 bases outside the gene matches. CDR3 in amino acids: CSASGTGGAREQYF. The CDR3, as DNA: TGCAGTGCTTCCGGGACAGGGGGCGCGAGGGAGCAGTACTTC.

In its sample, this clonotype was seen many times. The J gene is TRBJ2-1, the V gene TRBV24-1, with TRBD1 as a possible D gene (6 bases). Germline CDR1 is KGHDR and CDR2 is SFDVKD. V lost 2 bases to trimming and J lost 2 bases, with 18 bases between them. The CDR3 has 18 amino acids. The CDR3 region has the DNA TGTGCCACCAGTGATTCCCTGGCAGGGGTAGGCACCTACAATGAGCAGTTCTTC. This gives the protein CATSDSLAGVGTYNEQFF.

This clonotype is medium-sized (0.01 to 0.1%). The V gene is TRBV6-1, the J gene TRBJ2-3; 8 nucleotides match TRBD1. Germline assignment: CDR1 MNHNS and CDR2 SASEGT. The CDR3 is 15 amino acids. V lost 5 bases, J lost 4 bases, and 8 bases stayed unmatched. CDR3 in amino acids: CASSFRDRISDTQYF. CDR3 sequence (DNA): TGTGCCAGCAGTTTCCGGGACAGGATCTCAGATACGCAGTATTTT.

This clonotype came up many times. The V and J genes are TRBV29-1 and TRBJ2-3, with 7 bases lining up with TRBD1. V dropped 1 base and J dropped 4; count of bases not matched to a gene: 8. The CDR3 is 15 residues long. CDR1 and CDR2 from the germline V gene are SQVTM and ANQGSEA. CDR3 sequence reads: CSVEVSLGTADTQYF. CDR3 DNA sequence: TGCAGCGTTGAAGTCTCCCTTGGGACAGCAGATACGCAGTATTTT.